This is a list of T cell receptor beta chains from one sample in a study of T cells in Graves' hyperthyroidism and ophthalmopathy. TCRdb re-derived calls from the multiplex PCR reads in MiXCR, one entry per CDR3 protein. This sample has a few hundred thousand distinct CDR3 sequences, with 15% found just once. Sequences were obtained from blood. All receptors come from a woman aged 30 to 39 with Graves' hyperthyroidism. The CDR3 runs from the conserved cysteine through the conserved F or W. Clone size is shown for a subset of rows, as once, few, many or a class of expanded clone.

CDR3: CASSVTGLEQYF; length: 12; J: TRBJ2-7; V: TRBV27; size: many
CDR3: CASSQRNSGANVLTF; length: 15; J: TRBJ2-6; V: TRBV3-1; size: NA
CDR3: CASSLDSPGTEAFF; length: 14; J: TRBJ1-1; V: TRBV28; size: many
CDR3: CSARRGLNYEQYF; length: 13; J: TRBJ2-7; V: TRBV20-1; size: few
CDR3: CASSFTFSAPEQYF; length: 14; J: TRBJ2-7; V: TRBV7-2; size: NA
CDR3: CASSMTSGTLYEQYF; length: 15; J: TRBJ2-7; V: TRBV28; size: many
CDR3: CASSLSGRAGETQYF; length: 15; J: TRBJ2-5; V: TRBV4-1; size: NA
CDR3: CASSDLAGGETQYF; length: 14; J: TRBJ2-5; V: TRBV10-1; size: few
CDR3: CSARDGARETQYF; length: 13; J: TRBJ2-5; V: TRBV20-1; size: many
CDR3: CASSRGTANTGELFF; length: 15; J: TRBJ2-2; V: TRBV3-1; size: many